The rows below give T cell receptor beta chains drawn from one sample of a study of blood T cell repertoires in COVID-19. The table came from immunoSEQ multiplex PCR; TCRdb's copy has only in-frame clones and leaves some out. The sample lists some 160,000 clones; more than 75% were seen once. The material sequenced was peripheral blood. The origin of the receptors is a man between 18 and 29 years old with acute or convalescent COVID-19. Each CDR3 is given with its conserved first and last residue. D genes are given only for firm matches. The size entry is marked missing in some rows and otherwise reads once, few, many or a size class.

clone_size: once
j_call: TRBJ1-5
d_call: NA
v_call: TRBV19
cdr3_aa: CASSIRDISATQHF
cdr3_nt: TGTGCCAGTAGTATACGGGATATATCAGCGACCCAGCATTTT

clone_size: NA
j_call: TRBJ1-5
d_call: NA
v_call: TRBV19
cdr3_aa: CASSVNSNQPQHF
cdr3_nt: TGTGCCAGTAGCGTTAATAGCAATCAGCCCCAGCATTTT

clone_size: NA
j_call: TRBJ1-6
d_call: NA
v_call: TRBV5-5
cdr3_aa: CASSLSQASSNSPLHF
cdr3_nt: TGTGCCAGCAGCTTGTCCCAGGCTTCCAGCAATTCACCCCTCCACTTT

clone_size: NA
j_call: TRBJ1-2
d_call: TRBD1
v_call: TRBV30
cdr3_aa: CAWSDRGPYGYTF
cdr3_nt: TGTGCCTGGAGTGACAGGGGACCCTATGGCTACACCTTC

clone_size: once
j_call: TRBJ1-6
d_call: NA
v_call: TRBV4-2
cdr3_aa: CASSQELAAGNSPLHF
cdr3_nt: TGTGCCAGCAGCCAAGAGCTGGCCGCGGGGAATTCACCCCTCCACTTT

clone_size: NA
j_call: TRBJ2-1
d_call: NA
v_call: TRBV7-2
cdr3_aa: CASTLVQGSYNEQFF
cdr3_nt: TGTGCCAGCACCCTTGTACAGGGCTCCTACAATGAGCAGTTCTTC

clone_size: NA
j_call: TRBJ2-7
d_call: NA
v_call: TRBV7-2
cdr3_aa: CASRKGGGATDEQYF
cdr3_nt: TGTGCCAGCAGAAAAGGGGGGGGCGCTACGGACGAGCAGTACTTC

clone_size: NA
j_call: TRBJ2-2
d_call: NA
v_call: TRBV19
cdr3_aa: CASSMLGGLPAELFF
cdr3_nt: TGTGCCAGTAGTATGTTGGGGGGACTCCCGGCGGAGCTGTTTTTT

clone_size: NA
j_call: TRBJ1-2
d_call: NA
v_call: TRBV9
cdr3_aa: CASSPGGGRTNYGYTF
cdr3_nt: TGTGCCAGCAGCCCGGGCGGGGGGCGGACTAACTATGGCTACACCTTC

clone_size: few
j_call: TRBJ2-7
d_call: TRBD2
v_call: TRBV20-1
cdr3_aa: CSALRGGEQYF
cdr3_nt: TGCAGTGCTCTCCGGGGGGGAGAGCAGTACTTC

clone_size: NA
j_call: TRBJ1-1
d_call: NA
v_call: TRBV20-1
cdr3_aa: CSARDTGEAFF
cdr3_nt: TGCAGTGCTAGAGATACGGGGGAAGCTTTCTTT

clone_size: NA
j_call: TRBJ1-2
d_call: NA
v_call: TRBV2
cdr3_aa: CASSDGGNPDYGYTF
cdr3_nt: TGTGCCAGCAGTGATGGAGGAAACCCCGACTATGGCTACACCTTC

clone_size: NA
j_call: TRBJ1-4
d_call: TRBD1
v_call: TRBV6-5
cdr3_aa: CASSYSIRGWDEKLFF
cdr3_nt: TGTGCCAGCAGTTACTCGATCAGGGGGTGGGATGAAAAACTGTTTTTT

clone_size: NA
j_call: TRBJ2-5
d_call: NA
v_call: TRBV5-1
cdr3_aa: CASSLVGAGETQYF
cdr3_nt: TGCGCCAGCAGCTTGGTTGGGGCGGGGGAGACCCAGTACTTC

clone_size: NA
j_call: TRBJ2-1
d_call: NA
v_call: TRBV5-5
cdr3_aa: CASSLNRDFYNEQFF
cdr3_nt: TGTGCCAGCAGCTTAAATCGGGACTTCTACAATGAGCAGTTCTTC

clone_size: NA
j_call: TRBJ2-7
d_call: NA
v_call: TRBV5-5
cdr3_aa: CASSLDSRLSSYEQYF
cdr3_nt: TGTGCCAGCAGCTTGGACAGCCGACTAAGCTCCTACGAGCAGTACTTC

clone_size: NA
j_call: TRBJ2-3
d_call: NA
v_call: TRBV5-1
cdr3_aa: CASSLTPSGSTDTQYF
cdr3_nt: TGCGCCAGCAGCTTGACCCCCAGCGGAAGCACAGATACGCAGTATTTT

clone_size: once
j_call: TRBJ2-7
d_call: NA
v_call: TRBV19
cdr3_aa: CASSPAWGQDLYEQYF
cdr3_nt: TGTGCCAGTAGTCCAGCCTGGGGGCAGGACCTCTACGAGCAGTACTTC

clone_size: NA
j_call: TRBJ1-1
d_call: TRBD1
v_call: TRBV6-5
cdr3_aa: CASRRTGMNTEAFF
cdr3_nt: TGTGCCAGCAGACGGACAGGGATGAACACTGAAGCTTTCTTT

clone_size: NA
j_call: TRBJ2-2
d_call: TRBD1
v_call: TRBV7-2
cdr3_aa: CASSAGTGRATNTGELFF
cdr3_nt: TGTGCCAGCAGCGCGGGGACAGGGAGAGCCACGAACACCGGGGAGCTGTTTTTT

clone_size: NA
j_call: TRBJ1-6
d_call: NA
v_call: TRBV9
cdr3_aa: CASSVGSKNLHF
cdr3_nt: TGTGCCAGCAGCGTAGGATCTAAGAACCTCCACTTT

clone_size: NA
j_call: TRBJ1-1
d_call: NA
v_call: TRBV10-1
cdr3_aa: CATQGNTEAFF
cdr3_nt: TGCGCCACACAGGGGAACACTGAAGCTTTCTTT

clone_size: once
j_call: TRBJ1-2
d_call: NA
v_call: TRBV5-1
cdr3_aa: CASSLATGNGYTF
cdr3_nt: TGCGCCAGCAGCTTGGCGACAGGTAATGGCTACACCTTC

clone_size: NA
j_call: TRBJ2-5
d_call: TRBD1
v_call: TRBV3-1/TRBV3-2
cdr3_aa: CASSQDPHGTGGKETQYF
cdr3_nt: TGTGCCAGCAGCCAAGATCCCCACGGGACAGGTGGGAAGGAGACCCAGTACTTC

clone_size: NA
j_call: TRBJ2-7
d_call: TRBD2
v_call: TRBV3-1/TRBV3-2
cdr3_aa: CASSQDSRLAGGNEQYF
cdr3_nt: TGTGCCAGCAGCCAAGACAGTAGACTAGCGGGAGGGAACGAGCAGTACTTC

clone_size: NA
j_call: TRBJ1-2
d_call: NA
v_call: TRBV15
cdr3_aa: CVVTDGTNNGYTF
cdr3_nt: TGTGTCGTGACAGACGGGACAAACAATGGCTACACCTTC

clone_size: NA
j_call: TRBJ2-3
d_call: TRBD2
v_call: TRBV30
cdr3_aa: CAWSVLLAGALDTQYF
cdr3_nt: TGTGCCTGGAGTGTACTCCTAGCGGGAGCTTTAGATACGCAGTATTTT

clone_size: NA
j_call: TRBJ2-5
d_call: NA
v_call: TRBV7-6
cdr3_aa: CASSLGTAGTKETQYF
cdr3_nt: TGTGCCAGCAGCTTAGGGACTGCCGGGACAAAAGAGACCCAGTACTTC

clone_size: NA
j_call: TRBJ2-7
d_call: TRBD1
v_call: TRBV5-5
cdr3_aa: CASSSRTGGYEQYF
cdr3_nt: TGTGCCAGCAGCTCCAGGACAGGGGGCTACGAGCAGTACTTC

clone_size: NA
j_call: TRBJ1-1
d_call: NA
v_call: TRBV6-6
cdr3_aa: CASSYRAGTEAFF
cdr3_nt: TGTGCCAGCAGTTATAGGGCGGGCACTGAAGCTTTCTTT

clone_size: NA
j_call: TRBJ1-1
d_call: NA
v_call: TRBV6-5
cdr3_aa: CASSYLGPGVAEAFF
cdr3_nt: TGTGCCAGCAGTTACTTAGGTCCTGGAGTCGCTGAAGCTTTCTTT

clone_size: NA
j_call: TRBJ1-1
d_call: TRBD1
v_call: TRBV11-2
cdr3_aa: CASSSGTGPKAFF
cdr3_nt: TGTGCCAGCAGCTCTGGGACAGGACCCAAAGCTTTCTTT

clone_size: NA
j_call: TRBJ1-2
d_call: TRBD1
v_call: TRBV19
cdr3_aa: CASSIDGDSYGYTF
cdr3_nt: TGTGCCAGTAGTATAGATGGGGACAGCTATGGCTACACCTTC

clone_size: NA
j_call: TRBJ1-4
d_call: NA
v_call: TRBV11-2
cdr3_aa: CASSLTGLENEKLFF
cdr3_nt: TGTGCCAGCAGCCTAACAGGCTTAGAAAATGAAAAACTGTTTTTT

clone_size: NA
j_call: TRBJ1-5
d_call: NA
v_call: TRBV19
cdr3_aa: CASSINSDSNQPQHF
cdr3_nt: TGTGCCAGTAGTATTAATTCAGATAGCAATCAGCCCCAGCATTTT

clone_size: NA
j_call: TRBJ1-1
d_call: NA
v_call: TRBV5-1
cdr3_aa: CASSGTGTTEAFF
cdr3_nt: TGCGCCAGCAGCGGTACAGGGACCACTGAAGCTTTCTTT

clone_size: once
j_call: TRBJ2-7
d_call: TRBD2
v_call: TRBV7-2
cdr3_aa: CASSLLAGGLYEQYF
cdr3_nt: TGTGCCAGCAGCCTACTAGCGGGGGGACTCTACGAGCAGTACTTC

clone_size: NA
j_call: TRBJ2-5
d_call: NA
v_call: TRBV19
cdr3_aa: CASSMSGQPETQYF
cdr3_nt: TGTGCCAGTAGTATGAGTGGACAGCCAGAGACCCAGTACTTC

clone_size: NA
j_call: TRBJ1-1
d_call: NA
v_call: TRBV10-2
cdr3_aa: CASSRTGGGGLNTEAFF
cdr3_nt: TGCGCCAGCAGTCGGACGGGGGGCGGGGGGTTGAACACTGAAGCTTTCTTT

clone_size: NA
j_call: TRBJ1-2
d_call: TRBD1
v_call: TRBV6-5
cdr3_aa: CASTRARGYGYTF
cdr3_nt: TGTGCCAGCACTAGGGCCAGGGGGTATGGCTACACCTTC

clone_size: NA
j_call: TRBJ2-1
d_call: TRBD2
v_call: TRBV5-4
cdr3_aa: CASSGGGAFNEQFF
cdr3_nt: TGTGCCAGCAGCGGCGGGGGGGCCTTCAATGAGCAGTTCTTC

clone_size: NA
j_call: TRBJ1-5
d_call: TRBD1
v_call: TRBV7-2
cdr3_aa: CASSLEQGANQPQHF
cdr3_nt: TGTGCCAGCAGCTTAGAGCAGGGGGCGAATCAGCCCCAGCATTTT

clone_size: NA
j_call: TRBJ2-5
d_call: NA
v_call: TRBV11-2
cdr3_aa: CASSLYRVETQYF
cdr3_nt: TGTGCCAGCAGCTTATACAGGGTCGAGACCCAGTACTTC

clone_size: NA
j_call: TRBJ2-7
d_call: NA
v_call: TRBV25-1
cdr3_aa: CASSARSQDRSDYEQYF
cdr3_nt: TGTGCCAGCAGTGCCCGAAGCCAAGACAGGTCCGACTACGAGCAGTACTTC

clone_size: NA
j_call: TRBJ2-7
d_call: NA
v_call: TRBV2
cdr3_aa: CASDYPDSLSSYEQYF
cdr3_nt: TGTGCCAGCGACTACCCGGACTCTTTGAGCTCCTACGAGCAGTACTTC

clone_size: NA
j_call: TRBJ1-2
d_call: NA
v_call: TRBV5-6
cdr3_aa: CASSSDSYGYTF
cdr3_nt: TGTGCCAGCAGCTCAGACAGCTATGGCTACACCTTC